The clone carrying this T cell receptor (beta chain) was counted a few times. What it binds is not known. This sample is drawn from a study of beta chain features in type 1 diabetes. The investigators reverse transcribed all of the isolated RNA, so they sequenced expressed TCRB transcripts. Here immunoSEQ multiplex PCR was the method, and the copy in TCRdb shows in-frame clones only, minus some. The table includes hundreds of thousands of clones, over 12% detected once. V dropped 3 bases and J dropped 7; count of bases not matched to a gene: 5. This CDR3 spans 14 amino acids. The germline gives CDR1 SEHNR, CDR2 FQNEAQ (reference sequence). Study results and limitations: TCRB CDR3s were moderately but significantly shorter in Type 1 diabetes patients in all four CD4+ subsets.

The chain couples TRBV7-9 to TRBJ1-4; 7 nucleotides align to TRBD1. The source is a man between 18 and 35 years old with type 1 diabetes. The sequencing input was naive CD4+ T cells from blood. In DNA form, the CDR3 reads TGTGCCAGCAGCTTGGAGGGGGCCGGTGAAAAACTGTTTTTT. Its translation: CASSLEGAGEKLFF.